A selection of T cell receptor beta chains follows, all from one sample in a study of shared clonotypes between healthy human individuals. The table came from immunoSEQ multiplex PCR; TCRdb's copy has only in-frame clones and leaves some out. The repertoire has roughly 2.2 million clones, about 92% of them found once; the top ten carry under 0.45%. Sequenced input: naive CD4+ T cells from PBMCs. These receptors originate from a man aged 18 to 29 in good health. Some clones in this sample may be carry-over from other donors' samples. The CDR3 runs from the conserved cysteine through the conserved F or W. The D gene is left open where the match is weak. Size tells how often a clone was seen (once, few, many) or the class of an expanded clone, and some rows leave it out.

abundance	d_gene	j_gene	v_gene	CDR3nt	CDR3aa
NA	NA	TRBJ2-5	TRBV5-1	TGCGCCAGCAGCTTGGGGGGACGTACTCAAGAGACCCAGTACTTC	CASSLGGRTQETQYF
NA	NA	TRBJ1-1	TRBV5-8	TGTGCCAGCAGTTCAAGCTCGGAGGCTTTCTTT	CASSSSSEAFF
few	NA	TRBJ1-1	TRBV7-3	TGTGCCAGCAGCTTACGCCAGAGCACTGAAGCTTTCTTT	CASSLRQSTEAFF
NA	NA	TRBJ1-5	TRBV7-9	TGTGCCAGCAGCCCCGCCCGGGGCAGCAATCAGCCCCAGCATTTT	CASSPARGSNQPQHF
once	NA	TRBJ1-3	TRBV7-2	TGTGCCAGCAGCTTAGGCATCTCTGGAAACACCATATATTTT	CASSLGISGNTIYF
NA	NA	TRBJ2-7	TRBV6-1	TGTGCCAGCGGCGGGACTGAGAACTACGAGCAGTACTTC	CASGGTENYEQYF
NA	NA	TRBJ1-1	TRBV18	TGTGCCAGCTCACCGGGGGGAAACACTGAAGCTTTCTTT	CASSPGGNTEAFF
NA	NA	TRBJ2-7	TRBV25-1	TGTGCCAGCAGTGAGGTCGAGCAGTACTTC	CASSEVEQYF
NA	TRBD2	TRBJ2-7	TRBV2	TGTGCCAGCAGGGGACTAGCGGGAGCAGGGGAGCAGTACTTC	CASRGLAGAGEQYF
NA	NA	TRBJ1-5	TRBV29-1	TGCAGCGGAACTCAGGGAATCAATCAGCCCCAGCATTTT	CSGTQGINQPQHF
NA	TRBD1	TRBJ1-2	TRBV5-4	TGTGCCAGCAGCCCCCGACAGGGGGCGAACTATGGCTACACCTTC	CASSPRQGANYGYTF
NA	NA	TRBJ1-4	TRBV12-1	TGTGCCAGCAGCTGTTGCATGGCAACTAATGAAAAACTGTTTTTT	CASSCCMATNEKLFF
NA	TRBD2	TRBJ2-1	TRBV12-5	TGTGCTAGTGGTTCCTTCACGGGGGGGGCCTACAATGAGCAGTTCTTC	CASGSFTGGAYNEQFF
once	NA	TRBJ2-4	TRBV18	TGTGCCAGCTCACCACCGCGGGGATTCGCAGCCAAAAACATTCAGTACTTC	CASSPPRGFAAKNIQYF
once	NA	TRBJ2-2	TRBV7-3	TGTGCCAGCAGCTTAACTAGCGGAAGGTACACCGGGGAGCTGTTTTTT	CASSLTSGRYTGELFF
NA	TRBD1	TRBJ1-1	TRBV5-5	TGTGCCAGTCTGAAGGGGGCCGGGAACACTGAAGCTTTCTTT	CASLKGAGNTEAFF
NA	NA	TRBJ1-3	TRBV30	TGTGCCTGGAGTGTATGGGTAGGGCAAGGAAACACCATATATTTT	CAWSVWVGQGNTIYF
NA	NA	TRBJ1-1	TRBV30	TGTGCCTGGATACTACAGGCGGCCAAAGAGCGGACTGAAGCTTTCTTT	CAWILQAAKERTEAFF
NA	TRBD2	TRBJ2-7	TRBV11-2	TGTGCCAGCAGCTCTCCTGGATTTTGGCGGGAGGAAGAGCAGTACTTC	CASSSPGFWREEEQYF
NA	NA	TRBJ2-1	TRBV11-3	TGTGCCAGCAGCCCAGGGAGGCTGGGGAGCTCCTACAATGAGCAGTTCTTC	CASSPGRLGSSYNEQFF
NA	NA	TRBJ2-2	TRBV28	TGTGCCAGCAGTTTACCCGGGACTTCCACCGGGGAGCTGTTTTTT	CASSLPGTSTGELFF
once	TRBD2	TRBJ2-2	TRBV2	TGTGCCAGCAGACCCCGGACTAGCGTCGCGAACACCGGGGAGCTGTTTTTT	CASRPRTSVANTGELFF
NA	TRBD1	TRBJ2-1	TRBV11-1	TGTGCCAGCAGCTTAAGGGGGACAGCCCACAATGAGCAGTTCTTC	CASSLRGTAHNEQFF
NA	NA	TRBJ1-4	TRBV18	TGTGCCAGCTCACCAGCAGCCATTCGGGGTGAAAAACTGTTTTTT	CASSPAAIRGEKLFF